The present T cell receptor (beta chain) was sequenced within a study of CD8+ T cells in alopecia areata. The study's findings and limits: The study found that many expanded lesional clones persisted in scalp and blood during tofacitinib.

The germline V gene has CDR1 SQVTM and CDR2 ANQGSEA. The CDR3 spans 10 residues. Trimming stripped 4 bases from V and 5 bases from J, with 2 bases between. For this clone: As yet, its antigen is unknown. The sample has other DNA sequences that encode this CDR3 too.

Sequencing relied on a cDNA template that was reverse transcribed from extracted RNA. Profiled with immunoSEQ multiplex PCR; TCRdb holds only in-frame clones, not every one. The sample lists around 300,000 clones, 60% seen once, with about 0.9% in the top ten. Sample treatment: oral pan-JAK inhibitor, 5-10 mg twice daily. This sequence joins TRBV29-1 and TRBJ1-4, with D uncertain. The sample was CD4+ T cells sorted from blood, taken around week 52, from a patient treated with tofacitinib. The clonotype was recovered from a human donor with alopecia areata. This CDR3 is CSVGNEKLFF. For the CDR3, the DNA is TGCAGCGTTGGGAATGAAAAACTGTTTTTT.